The next 9 T cell receptor beta chains were all read from a single sample in a study of metastatic and nonmetastatic thyroid tumors. TCRdb re-processed the PCR reads through MiXCR. Of some 7,400 clones listed, 25% to 35% are singletons. Thyroid surgery was performed in patients who had received no treatment beforehand. Input material: adjacent normal tissue. The receptors were sampled from a male donor with papillary thyroid cancer or a benign thyroid nodule (not recorded which). Some clones in this sample may be carry-over from other donors' samples.

This clone is medium-sized within its sample. The limits of the CDR3 on the DNA are not certain, so only TCRdb's listed CDR3 is given. The rearrangement uses TRBV30 and TRBJ1-5. Germline assignment: CDR1 GTSNPN and CDR2 SVGIG (reference sequence). Including both end residues, the CDR3 is 16 amino acids long. Here the CDR3 reads CAWSFPTSGREEPQHF.

The chain couples TRBV5-5 to TRBJ1-3; tentative D call: TRBD1 (5 bases). Trimming pared 2 bases from V and 8 bases from J, leaving 8 bases between. Looked up from germline, CDR1 is SGHKS and CDR2 is YYEKEE (reference sequence). This CDR3 region has 12 residues. CDR3 sequence (DNA): TGTGCCAGCAGCTTCCAGGGAGACACCATATATTTT. This encodes CASSFQGDTIYF.

The gene calls are TRBV6-1 and TRBJ2-2, with 10 nucleotides matching TRBD2. The CDR3 extends over 17 amino acids. Germline V gene data show CDR1 as MNHNS and CDR2 as SASEGT. With V trimmed by 7 bases and J by 1 base, 9 bases remained unmatched. CDR3 coding DNA: TGTGCCAGCATTAGACCGGGACTAGCGCTGAACACCGGGGAGCTGTTTTTT. It is translated as CASIRPGLALNTGELFF.

V usage is TRBV5-1 and J usage is TRBJ2-1; D call uncertain. Between the trimmed V and J ends, which lost 0 bases and 2 bases, there was a span of 9 bases. This CDR3 spans 15 amino acids. Germline V gene data show CDR1 as SGHRS and CDR2 as YFSETQ. In DNA form, the CDR3 reads TGCGCCAGCAGCTTGGGGTCGGGCGCCTACAATGAGCAGTTCTTC. Residues: CASSLGSGAYNEQFF.

Judged by abundance, this clone is large (0.1 to 1%). The CDR3 is CASKSGFGLRFSYEQYF. CDR3 coding DNA: TGTGCCAGTAAGTCGGGATTCGGGCTACGCTTCTCCTACGAGCAGTACTTC. The V and J genes are TRBV6-1 and TRBJ2-7; a weak D match, TRBD2 (5 bases). Germline assignment: CDR1 MNHNS and CDR2 SASEGT. Trimming removed 9 bases at V and 0 bases at J, with 24 bases between. The CDR3 loop spans 17 amino acids.

This clone has just a few counts. The chain employs TRBV24-1 and TRBJ2-2; D is uncertain. CDR3 length: 13 residues. V gave up 3 bases and J gave up 1 base, with 2 bases separating them. Looked up from germline, CDR1 is KGHDR and CDR2 is SFDVKD. The CDR3 is CATSDRNTGELFF. The CDR3 DNA reads TGTGCCACCAGTGATAGGAACACCGGGGAGCTGTTTTTT.

This clone has just a few counts. The rearrangement links TRBV2 to TRBJ2-3; D possibly uses TRBD1 or TRBD2 (5 bases each). This CDR3 is 15 amino acids long. Germline CDR1 and CDR2: SNHLY and FYNNEI. V lost 6 bases and J lost 2, with 15 bases in between. The CDR3 sequence is CASRGDGGPTDTQYF. Here the CDR3 DNA reads TGTGCCAGCAGGGGGGACGGCGGTCCCACAGATACGCAGTATTTT.

Only a few counts were recorded for this clone. The CDR3 nucleotides read TGTGCTAGTGGTTTGGCATGGGACGGAGCGAACACCGGGGAGCTGTTTTTT. Translating gives CASGLAWDGANTGELFF. The genes are TRBV12-5 and TRBJ2-2; D may be TRBD1 or TRBD2 (5 bases each). This CDR3 is 17 amino acids long. Germline loops: CDR1 LGHNT, CDR2 FRNRAP. The V and J ends lost 1 base and 0 bases respectively, with 12 bases between them.

By share of the sample, this clone is medium-sized. The chain carries TRBV19 and TRBJ2-3; 9 bases match TRBD1. The trim removed 10 bases at V and 6 bases at J, leaving 11 bases unmatched. Germline CDR1 and CDR2: LNHDA and SQIVND (reference sequence). This CDR3 region has 14 residues. The CDR3 loop is CATLQGADGDTQYF. The CDR3 bases are TGTGCCACCCTACAGGGGGCAGATGGGGATACGCAGTATTTT.